This TCR beta chain was captured in a study of human T cells and chemical hapten exposure. Study details: DPC 0.01% went on the upper back by patch test, with reading at 6 days. Study-wide results and limits: TCRs at a frequency above 1 in 1000 stayed unchanged with DPC sensitization. Alopecia was present in the donors, so their immune response may differ from healthy people's.

About this clonotype itself: The antigen remains unidentified.

Time point noted: patch test 2, 6 weeks after DPC sensitization. Described treatment: therapeutic diphenylcyclopropenone sensitization with weekly scalp DPC. Drawing of blood took place ahead of applying each patch test. TCRdb redid the calling of the RACE reads with MiXCR, one entry per CDR3 protein. The profile shows under 450,000 distinct CDR3 sequences, about 6% of them singletons. V was clipped by 0 bases and J by 4 bases, with 11 bases between them. The germline V gene has CDR1 SGDLS and CDR2 YYNGEE. The CDR3 has 15 amino acids. The sequencing used whole blood, collected in connection with sensitization to the hapten diphenylcyclopropenone (DPC). The sequence derives from a woman younger than 30 with alopecia areata. Some clones in this sample may be carry-over from other donors' samples. The gene calls are TRBV9 and TRBJ1-3; D is unclear. The CDR3 spells CASSVVSAAGNTIYF. CDR3 nucleotides: TGTGCCAGCAGCGTAGTCAGTGCCGCCGGAAACACCATATATTTT.